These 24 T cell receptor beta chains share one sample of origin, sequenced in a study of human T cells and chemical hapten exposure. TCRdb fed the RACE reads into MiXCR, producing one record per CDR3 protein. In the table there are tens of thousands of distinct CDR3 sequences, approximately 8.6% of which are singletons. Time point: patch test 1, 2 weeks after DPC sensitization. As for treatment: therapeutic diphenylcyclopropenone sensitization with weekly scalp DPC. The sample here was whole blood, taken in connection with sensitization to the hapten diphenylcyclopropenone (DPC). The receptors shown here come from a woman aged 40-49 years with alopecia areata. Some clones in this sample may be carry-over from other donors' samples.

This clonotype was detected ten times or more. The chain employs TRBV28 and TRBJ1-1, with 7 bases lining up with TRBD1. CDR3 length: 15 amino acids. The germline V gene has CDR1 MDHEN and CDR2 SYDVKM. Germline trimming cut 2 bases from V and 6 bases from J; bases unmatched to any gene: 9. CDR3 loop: CASSLATGPLAEAFF. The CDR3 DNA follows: TGTGCCAGCAGTTTAGCGACAGGGCCCTTGGCTGAAGCTTTCTTT.

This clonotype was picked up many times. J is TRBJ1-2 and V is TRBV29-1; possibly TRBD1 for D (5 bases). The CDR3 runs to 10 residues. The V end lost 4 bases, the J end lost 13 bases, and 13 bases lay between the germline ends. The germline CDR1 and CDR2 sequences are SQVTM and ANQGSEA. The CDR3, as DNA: TGCAGCGTTGGTGACGGGAGGGGCACCTTC. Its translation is CSVGDGRGTF.

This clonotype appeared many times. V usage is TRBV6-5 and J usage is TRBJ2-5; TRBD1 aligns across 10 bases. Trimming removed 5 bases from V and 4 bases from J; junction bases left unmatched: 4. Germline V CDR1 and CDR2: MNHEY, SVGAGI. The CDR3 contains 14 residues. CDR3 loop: CASSRTGGLETQYF. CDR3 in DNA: TGTGCCAGCAGTCGGACAGGGGGATTAGAGACCCAGTACTTC.

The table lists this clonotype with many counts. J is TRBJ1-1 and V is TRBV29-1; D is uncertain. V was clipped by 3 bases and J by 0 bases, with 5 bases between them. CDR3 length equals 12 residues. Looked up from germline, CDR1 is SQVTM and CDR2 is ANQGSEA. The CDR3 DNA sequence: TGCAGCGTTGATTACCTGAACACTGAAGCTTTCTTT. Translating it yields CSVDYLNTEAFF.

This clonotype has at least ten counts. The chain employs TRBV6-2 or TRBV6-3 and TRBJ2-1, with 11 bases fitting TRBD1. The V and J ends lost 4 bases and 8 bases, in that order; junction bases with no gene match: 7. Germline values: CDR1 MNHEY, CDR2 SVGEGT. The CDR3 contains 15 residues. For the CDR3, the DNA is TGTGCCAGCAGTTGGGGGACAGGGGGAGTGGATGAGCAGTTCTTC. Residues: CASSWGTGGVDEQFF.

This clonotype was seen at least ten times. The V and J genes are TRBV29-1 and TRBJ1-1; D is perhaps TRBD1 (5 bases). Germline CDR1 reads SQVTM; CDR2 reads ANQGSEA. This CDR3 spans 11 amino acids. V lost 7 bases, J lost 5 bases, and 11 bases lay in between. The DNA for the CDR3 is TGCAGCGGTGACAGTGAGACTGAAGCTTTCTTT. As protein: CSGDSETEAFF. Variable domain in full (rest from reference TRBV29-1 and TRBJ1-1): SAVISQKPSRDICQRGTSLTIQCQVDSQVTMMFWYRQQPGQSLTLIATANQGSEATYESGFVIDKFPISRPNLTFSTLTVSNMSPEDSSIYLCSGDSETEAFFGQGTRLTVV.

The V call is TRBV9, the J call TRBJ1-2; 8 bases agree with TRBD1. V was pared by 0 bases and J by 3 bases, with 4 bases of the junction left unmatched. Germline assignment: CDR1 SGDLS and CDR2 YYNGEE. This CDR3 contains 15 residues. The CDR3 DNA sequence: TGTGCCAGCAGCGTAGGAGTGACAGGGGACTATGGCTACACCTTC. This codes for CASSVGVTGDYGYTF.

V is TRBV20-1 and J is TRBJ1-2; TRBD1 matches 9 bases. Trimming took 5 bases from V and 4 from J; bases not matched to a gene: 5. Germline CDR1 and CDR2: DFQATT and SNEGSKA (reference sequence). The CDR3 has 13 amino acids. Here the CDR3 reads CSAGGQGSYGYTF. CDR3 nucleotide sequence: TGCAGTGCTGGGGGACAGGGCTCCTATGGCTACACCTTC.

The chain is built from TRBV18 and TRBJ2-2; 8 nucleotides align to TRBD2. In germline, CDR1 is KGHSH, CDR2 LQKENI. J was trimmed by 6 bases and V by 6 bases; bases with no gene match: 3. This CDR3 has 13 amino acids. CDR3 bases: TGTGCCAGCTCGCCAGCGGGGGCCGGGGAGCTGTTTTTT. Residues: CASSPAGAGELFF. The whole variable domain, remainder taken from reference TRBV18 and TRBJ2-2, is NAGVMQNPRHLVRRRGQEARLRCSPMKGHSHVYWYRQLPEEGLKFMVYLQKENIIDESGMPKERFSAEFPKEGPSILRIQQVVRGDSAAYFCASSPAGAGELFFGEGSRLTVL.

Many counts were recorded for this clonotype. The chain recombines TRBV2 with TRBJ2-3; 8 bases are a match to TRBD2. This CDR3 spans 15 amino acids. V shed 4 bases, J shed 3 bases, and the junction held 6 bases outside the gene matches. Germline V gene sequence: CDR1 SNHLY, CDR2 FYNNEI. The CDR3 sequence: CASSAWRGVTDTQYF. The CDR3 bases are TGTGCCAGCAGTGCGTGGCGGGGGGTGACAGATACGCAGTATTTT.

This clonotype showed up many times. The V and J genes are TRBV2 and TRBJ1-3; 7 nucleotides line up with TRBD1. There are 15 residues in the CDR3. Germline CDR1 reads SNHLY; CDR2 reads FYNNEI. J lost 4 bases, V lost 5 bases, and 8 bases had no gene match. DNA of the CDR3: TGTGCCAGCAGTCCAGACAGGGTGGCCGGAAACACCATATATTTT. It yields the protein CASSPDRVAGNTIYF. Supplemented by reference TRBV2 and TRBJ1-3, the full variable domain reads EPEVTQTPSHQVTQMGQEVILRCVPISNHLYFYWYRQILGQKVEFLVSFYNNEISEKSEIFDDQFSVERPDGSNFTLKIRSTKLEDSAMYFCASSPDRVAGNTIYFGEGSWLTVV.

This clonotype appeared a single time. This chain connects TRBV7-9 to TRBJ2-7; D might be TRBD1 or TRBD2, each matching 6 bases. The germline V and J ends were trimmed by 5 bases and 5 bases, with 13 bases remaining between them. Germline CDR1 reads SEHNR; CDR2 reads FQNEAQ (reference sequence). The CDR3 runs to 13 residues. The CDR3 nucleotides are TGTGCCAGCAGCCAGACGGGGGCAGACGAGCAGTACTTC. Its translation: CASSQTGADEQYF.

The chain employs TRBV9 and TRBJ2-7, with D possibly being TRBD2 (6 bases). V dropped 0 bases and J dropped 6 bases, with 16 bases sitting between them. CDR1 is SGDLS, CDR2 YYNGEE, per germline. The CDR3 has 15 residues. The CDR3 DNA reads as TGTGCCAGCAGCGTAGGGCGGGGTGCCCTCTCCGAGCAGTACTTC. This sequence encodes CASSVGRGALSEQYF.

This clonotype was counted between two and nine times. The CDR3 bases are TGTGCCAGCAGAAGACAGGAGCTTTCCTACGAGCAGTACTTC. This codes for CASRRQELSYEQYF. This chain joins TRBV2 and TRBJ2-7, with a weak D call TRBD1 (6 bases). V shed 6 bases and J shed 1 base, with 13 bases lying between them. CDR3 size: 14 residues. The germline gives CDR1 SNHLY, CDR2 FYNNEI.

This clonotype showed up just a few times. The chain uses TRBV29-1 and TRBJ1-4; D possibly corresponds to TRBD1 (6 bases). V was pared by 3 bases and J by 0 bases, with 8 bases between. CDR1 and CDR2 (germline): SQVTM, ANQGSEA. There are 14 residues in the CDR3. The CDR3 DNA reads TGCAGCGTTGAGGACAGCGCAACTAATGAAAAACTGTTTTTT. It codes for CSVEDSATNEKLFF.

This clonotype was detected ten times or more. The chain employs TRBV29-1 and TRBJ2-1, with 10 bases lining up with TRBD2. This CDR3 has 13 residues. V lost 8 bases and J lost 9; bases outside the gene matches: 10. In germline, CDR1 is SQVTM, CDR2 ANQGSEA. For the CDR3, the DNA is TGCAGCACGGACACGATAGCGGGGGGTGAGCAGTTCTTC. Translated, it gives CSTDTIAGGEQFF.

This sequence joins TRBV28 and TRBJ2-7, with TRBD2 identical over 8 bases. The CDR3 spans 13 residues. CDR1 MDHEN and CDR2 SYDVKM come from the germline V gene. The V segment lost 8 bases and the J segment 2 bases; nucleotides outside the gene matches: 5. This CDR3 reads CASSNGGAYEQYF. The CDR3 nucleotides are TGTGCCAGCTCGAACGGGGGGGCCTACGAGCAGTACTTC.

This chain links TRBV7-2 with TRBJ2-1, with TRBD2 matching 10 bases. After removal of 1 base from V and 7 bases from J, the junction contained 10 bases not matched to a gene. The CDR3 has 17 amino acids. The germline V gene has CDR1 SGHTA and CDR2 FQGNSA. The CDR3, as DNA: TGTGCCAGCAGCTTAGTCGCGAGCGGGGGGGCTGGAAATGAGCAGTTCTTC. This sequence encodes CASSLVASGGAGNEQFF.

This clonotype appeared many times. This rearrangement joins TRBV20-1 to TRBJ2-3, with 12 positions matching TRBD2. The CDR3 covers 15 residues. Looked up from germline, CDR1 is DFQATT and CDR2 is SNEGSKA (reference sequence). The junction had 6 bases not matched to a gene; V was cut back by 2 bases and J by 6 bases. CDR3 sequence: CSARRTSGEWDTQYF. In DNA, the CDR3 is TGCAGTGCTAGACGGACTAGCGGGGAATGGGATACGCAGTATTTT.

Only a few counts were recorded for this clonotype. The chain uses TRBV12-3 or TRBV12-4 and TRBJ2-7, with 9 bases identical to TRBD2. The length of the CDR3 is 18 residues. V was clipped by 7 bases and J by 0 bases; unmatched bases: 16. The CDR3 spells CASTLSRGGLKSSYEQYF. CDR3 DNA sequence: TGTGCCAGCACCTTGTCGCGGGGGGGACTAAAGAGCTCCTACGAGCAGTACTTC.

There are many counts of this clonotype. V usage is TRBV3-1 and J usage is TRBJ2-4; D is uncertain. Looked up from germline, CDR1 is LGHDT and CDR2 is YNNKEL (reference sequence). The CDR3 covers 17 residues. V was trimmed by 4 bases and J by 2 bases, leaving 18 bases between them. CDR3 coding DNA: TGTGCCAGCAGCCCCCGCGCGAGCGCTTTGACCAAAAACATTCAGTACTTC. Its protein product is CASSPRASALTKNIQYF.

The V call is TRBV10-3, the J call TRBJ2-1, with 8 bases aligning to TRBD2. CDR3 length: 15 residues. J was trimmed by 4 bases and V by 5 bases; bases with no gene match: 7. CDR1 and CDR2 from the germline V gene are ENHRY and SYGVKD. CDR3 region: CAISPEAGAYNEQFF. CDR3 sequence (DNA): TGTGCCATCAGTCCAGAAGCGGGGGCATACAATGAGCAGTTCTTC.

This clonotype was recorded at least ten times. The CDR3 loop is CASSRTGANNEQFF. CDR3 bases: TGTGCCAGCAGTAGGACTGGAGCCAACAATGAGCAGTTCTTC. The chain is built from TRBV9 and TRBJ2-1; perhaps TRBD2 as D (5 bases). The CDR3 extends over 14 amino acids. Deletions cut 5 bases from V and 5 bases from J, with 14 bases between. Germline CDR1 and CDR2: SGDLS and YYNGEE.

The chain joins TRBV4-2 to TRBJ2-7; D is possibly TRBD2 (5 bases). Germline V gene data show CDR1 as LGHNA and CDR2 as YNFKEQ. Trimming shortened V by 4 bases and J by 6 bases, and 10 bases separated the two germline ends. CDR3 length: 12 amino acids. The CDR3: CASSLFGGEQYF. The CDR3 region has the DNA TGTGCCAGCAGCCTTTTTGGAGGCGAGCAGTACTTC.